One sample yielded the 3 T cell receptor beta chains listed below, sequenced in a study of T cell responses to AZD1222 COVID-19 vaccine. Generated by immunoSEQ multiplex PCR, the TCRdb table keeps only in-frame clones and is missing some. The sample has roughly 150,000 clones, approximately 89% seen once. The sample here was peripheral blood, taken 28 days after the second AZD1222 dose. The receptors derive from an adult who received the AZD1222 COVID-19 vaccine.

The chain links TRBV24-1 to TRBJ2-5; unclear D gene. This CDR3 contains 12 residues. Trimming removed 5 bases at V and 4 bases at J, with 7 bases between. Germline V gene data show CDR1 as KGHDR and CDR2 as SFDVKD. The CDR3 sequence: CATSGQTETQYF. CDR3 sequence (DNA): TGTGCCACCAGTGGCCAGACAGAGACCCAGTACTTC.

V usage is TRBV7-6 and J usage is TRBJ1-3, with D possibly being TRBD1 (5 bases). The CDR3 sequence is 15 residues long. Germline loops: CDR1 SGHVS, CDR2 FNYEAQ. V shed 1 base and J shed 2 bases, with 9 bases lying between them. The CDR3 here is CASSLDWGAGNTIYF. As DNA, the CDR3 is TGTGCCAGCAGCTTAGATTGGGGGGCTGGAAACACCATATATTTT.

V and J are TRBV4-2 and TRBJ1-5; D perhaps matches TRBD1 (6 bases). Germline V gene sequence: CDR1 LGHNA, CDR2 YNFKEQ. CDR3 length equals 14 residues. Trimming left V 0 bases short and J 5 bases short, with 8 bases between. CDR3 loop: CASSQEGGHQPQHF. CDR3 nucleotides: TGTGCCAGCAGCCAAGAGGGGGGGCATCAGCCCCAGCATTTT.